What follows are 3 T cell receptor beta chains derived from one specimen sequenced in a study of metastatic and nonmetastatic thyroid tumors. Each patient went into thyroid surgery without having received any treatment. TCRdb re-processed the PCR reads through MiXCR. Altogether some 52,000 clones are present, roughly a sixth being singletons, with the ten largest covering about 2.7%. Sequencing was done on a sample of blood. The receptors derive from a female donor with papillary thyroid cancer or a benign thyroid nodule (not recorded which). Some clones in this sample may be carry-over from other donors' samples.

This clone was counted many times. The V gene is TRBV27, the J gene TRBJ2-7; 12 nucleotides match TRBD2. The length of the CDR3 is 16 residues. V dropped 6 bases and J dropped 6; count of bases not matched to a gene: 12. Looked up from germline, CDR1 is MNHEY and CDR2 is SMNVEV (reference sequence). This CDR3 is CASSRKGLAGPLEQYF. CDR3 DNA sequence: TGTGCCAGCAGCAGAAAAGGACTAGCGGGACCGCTCGAGCAGTACTTC.

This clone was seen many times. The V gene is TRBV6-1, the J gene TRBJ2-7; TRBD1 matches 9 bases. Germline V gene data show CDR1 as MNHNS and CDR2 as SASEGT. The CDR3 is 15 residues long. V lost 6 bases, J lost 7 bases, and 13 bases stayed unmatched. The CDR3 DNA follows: TGTGCCAGCAGGGGAGCCGGGACAGGGACGAGGGAGCAGTACTTC. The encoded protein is CASRGAGTGTREQYF.

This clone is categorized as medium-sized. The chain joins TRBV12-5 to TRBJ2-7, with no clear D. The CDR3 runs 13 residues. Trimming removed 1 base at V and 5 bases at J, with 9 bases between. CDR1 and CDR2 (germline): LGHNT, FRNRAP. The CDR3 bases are TGTGCTAGTGGTTTGGCCGGGCTCGACGAGCAGTACTTC. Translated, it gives CASGLAGLDEQYF.